This T cell receptor beta chain is from a study of blood T cell repertoires in COVID-19. Across the whole study: T cells, B-cell-depleted T cells, or PBMCs provided the cDNA or gDNA that served as material.

Germline CDR1 and CDR2: SNHLY and FYNNEI. J lost 1 base, V lost 7 bases, and 12 bases had no gene match. The CDR3 has 16 amino acids. Original methodology: Amplified reference gene primers provided the basis for estimating nucleated cell counts. Produced via immunoSEQ multiplex PCR; TCRdb's table is partial and in-frame only. That table supplies the V and J calls and clone size; D and trimming were determined from the DNA. The table has 250,000 to 400,000 clones, roughly 84% seen once; the top ten hold 1%. The sequence derives from a man aged 45 to 65 with active or convalescent COVID-19. Material for sequencing was peripheral blood. J is TRBJ2-5 and V is TRBV2, with 7 bases fitting TRBD1. The CDR3 protein is CASKRGLTGIQETQYF. CDR3 in DNA: TGTGCCAGCAAGAGGGGGCTTACAGGGATCCAAGAGACCCAGTACTTC.